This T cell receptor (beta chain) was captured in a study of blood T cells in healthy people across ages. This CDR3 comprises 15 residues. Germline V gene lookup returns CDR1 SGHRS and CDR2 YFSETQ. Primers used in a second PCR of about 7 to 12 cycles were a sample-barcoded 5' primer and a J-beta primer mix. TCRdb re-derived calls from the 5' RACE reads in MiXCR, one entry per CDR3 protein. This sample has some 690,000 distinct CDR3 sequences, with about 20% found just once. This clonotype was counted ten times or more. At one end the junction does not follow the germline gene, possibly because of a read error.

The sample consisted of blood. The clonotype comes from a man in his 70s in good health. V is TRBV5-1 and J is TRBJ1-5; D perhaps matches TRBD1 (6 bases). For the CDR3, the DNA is TGCGCCAGCAGTTTGGACAGCTCCCAAAATCAGCCCCAGCATTTT. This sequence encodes CASSLDSSQNQPQHF.